The source of this T cell receptor beta chain is a study of cytomegalovirus exposure and HLA in healthy donors. In the PCR, 60 Vbeta and 13 Jbeta primers were used. Method: immunoSEQ multiplex PCR; TCRdb's copy keeps in-frame clones and lacks some. With some 41,000 clones in the sample, the ten largest clones hold roughly 6.2%. Germline values: CDR1 SGDLS, CDR2 YYNGEE. The CDR3 length is 13 residues. The ends were cut back, 0 bases at V and 4 bases at J, with 7 bases in the middle. The receptor's source is a man aged 25 to 45 in good health and CMV-seronegative. Material: PBMCs. The chain carries TRBV9 and TRBJ1-1; D is unresolved. In DNA form, the CDR3 reads TGTGCCAGCAGCGTAGTGAGTAGCACTGAAGCTTTCTTT. It encodes CASSVVSSTEAFF.